This TCR beta chain was observed in a study of OX40 agonist ivuxolimab in advanced cancers. At the level of the study: Intravenous ivuxolimab at 0.01 to 10 mg/kg was given to patients every 2 weeks. Aged about 20 to 80 with a mean of roughly 65 years, they were around 79% male.

Generated by immunoSEQ multiplex PCR, the TCRdb table keeps only in-frame clones and is missing some. The data contain tens of thousands of clones, around 90% of them singletons. Regarding the study as a whole: The study found that CD8+ T cells averaged more expanded clones than CD4+.

This clone was counted once. Its cognate antigen is unknown. This CDR3 is 15 amino acids long. Germline loops: CDR1 SEHNR, CDR2 FQNEAQ (reference sequence). After removal of 2 bases from V and 6 bases from J, the junction contained 9 bases not matched to a gene. The sequencing here drew on CD4+ or CD8+ T cells sorted from blood, taken in a trial of the OX40 agonist ivuxolimab. The receptor was isolated from an adult with an advanced solid tumor such as melanoma, head and neck, liver or kidney cancer. V gene TRBV7-9 combines with J gene TRBJ2-7, with TRBD1 matching over 8 bases. DNA of the CDR3: TGTGCCAGCAGCTTAATTGGACAGGGTTTGGCCGAGCAGTACTTC. Encoded protein: CASSLIGQGLAEQYF.